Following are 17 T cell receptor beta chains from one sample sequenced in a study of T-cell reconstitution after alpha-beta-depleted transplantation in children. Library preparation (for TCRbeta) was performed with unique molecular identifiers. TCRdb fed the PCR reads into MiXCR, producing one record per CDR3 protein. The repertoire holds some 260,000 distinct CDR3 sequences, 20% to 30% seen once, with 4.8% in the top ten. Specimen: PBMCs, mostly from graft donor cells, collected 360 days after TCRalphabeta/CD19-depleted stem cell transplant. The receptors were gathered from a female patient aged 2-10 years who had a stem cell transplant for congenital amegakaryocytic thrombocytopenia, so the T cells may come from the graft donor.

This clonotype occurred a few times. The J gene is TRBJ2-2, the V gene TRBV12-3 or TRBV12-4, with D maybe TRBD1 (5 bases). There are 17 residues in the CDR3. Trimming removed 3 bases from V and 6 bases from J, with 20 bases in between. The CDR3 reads CASSFGPGQGGAGELFF. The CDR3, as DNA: TGTGCCAGCAGTTTTGGACCAGGGCAGGGTGGCGCCGGGGAGCTGTTTTTT.

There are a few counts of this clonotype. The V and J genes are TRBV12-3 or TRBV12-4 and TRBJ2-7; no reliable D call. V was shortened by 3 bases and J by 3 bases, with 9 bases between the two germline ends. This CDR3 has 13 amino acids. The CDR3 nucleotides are TGTGCCAGCAGTTTTTTTGGTGGCTACGAGCAGTACTTC. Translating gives CASSFFGGYEQYF.

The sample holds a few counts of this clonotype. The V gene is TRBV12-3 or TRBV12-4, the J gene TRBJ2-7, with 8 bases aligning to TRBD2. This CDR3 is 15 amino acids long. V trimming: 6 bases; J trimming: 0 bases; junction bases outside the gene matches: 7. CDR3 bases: TGTGCCAGCAGCAACCTAGCGGGCCACTCCTACGAGCAGTACTTC. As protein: CASSNLAGHSYEQYF.

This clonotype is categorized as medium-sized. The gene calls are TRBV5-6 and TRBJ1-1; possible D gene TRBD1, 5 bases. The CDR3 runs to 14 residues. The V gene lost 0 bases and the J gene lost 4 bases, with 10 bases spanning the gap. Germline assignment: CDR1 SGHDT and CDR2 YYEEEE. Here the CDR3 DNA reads TGTGCCAGCAGCTTGGGACAGTTGTTCACTGAAGCTTTCTTT. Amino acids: CASSLGQLFTEAFF. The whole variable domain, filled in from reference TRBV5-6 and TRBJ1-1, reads DAGVTQSPTHLIKTRGQQVTLRCSPKSGHDTVSWYQQALGQGPQFIFQYYEEEERQRGNFPDRFSGHQFPNYSSELNVNALLLGDSALYLCASSLGQLFTEAFFGQGTRLTVV.

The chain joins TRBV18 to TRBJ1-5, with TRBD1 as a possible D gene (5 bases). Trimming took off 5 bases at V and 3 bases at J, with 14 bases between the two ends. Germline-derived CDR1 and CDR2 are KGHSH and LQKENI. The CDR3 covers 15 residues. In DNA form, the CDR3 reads TGTGCCAGCTCAACGGGACCGAGAAACAATCAGCCCCAGCATTTT. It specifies CASSTGPRNNQPQHF.

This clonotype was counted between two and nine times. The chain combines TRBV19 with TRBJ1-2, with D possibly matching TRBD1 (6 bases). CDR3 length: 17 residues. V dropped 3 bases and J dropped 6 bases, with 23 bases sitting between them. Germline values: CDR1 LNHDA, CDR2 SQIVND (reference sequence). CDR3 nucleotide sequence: TGTGCCAGTAGTATCGGTGTTTGGGACATCATCTTGGATGGCTACACCTTC. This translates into CASSIGVWDIILDGYTF.

CDR3 sequence: CASSLLSDTSTDTQYF. The CDR3 DNA reads TGTGCCAGCAGCTTGTTGAGCGACACTAGCACAGATACGCAGTATTTT. The J gene is TRBJ2-3, the V gene TRBV5-6; D is undetermined. The CDR3 is 16 amino acids. Per germline, CDR1 SGHDT and CDR2 YYEEEE. Deletions cut 1 base from V and 0 bases from J, with 12 bases between.

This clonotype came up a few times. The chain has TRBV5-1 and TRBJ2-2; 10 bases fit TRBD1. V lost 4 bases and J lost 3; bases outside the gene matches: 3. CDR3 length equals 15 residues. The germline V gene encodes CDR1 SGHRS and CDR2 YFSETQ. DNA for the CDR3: TGCGCCAGCAGCGGGACAGGGGCCCACACCGGGGAGCTGTTTTTT. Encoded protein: CASSGTGAHTGELFF.

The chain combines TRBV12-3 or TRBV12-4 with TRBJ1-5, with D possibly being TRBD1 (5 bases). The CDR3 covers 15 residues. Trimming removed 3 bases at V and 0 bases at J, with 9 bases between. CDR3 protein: CASSFGAFSNQPQHF. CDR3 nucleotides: TGTGCCAGCAGTTTCGGGGCATTTAGCAATCAGCCCCAGCATTTT.

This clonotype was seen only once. The CDR3 region has the DNA TGTGCCAGCAGGGGCGGGGGAGGGTACGAGCAGTACTTC. Protein: CASRGGGGYEQYF. The chain employs TRBV28 and TRBJ2-7, with 7 bases that match TRBD2. The CDR3 has 13 residues. V trimming: 6 bases; J trimming: 4 bases; junction bases outside the gene matches: 6. Germline CDR1 MDHEN, CDR2 SYDVKM.

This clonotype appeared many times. CDR3 protein: CASSLSAHTLRLDEQFF. CDR3 DNA sequence: TGTGCCAGCAGCTTGTCCGCACATACACTCAGGTTGGATGAGCAGTTCTTC. The V call is TRBV7-2, the J call TRBJ2-1; D remains ambiguous. The CDR3 extends over 17 amino acids. V was clipped by 3 bases and J by 8 bases, with 23 bases between them. The germline V gene encodes CDR1 SGHTA and CDR2 FQGNSA.

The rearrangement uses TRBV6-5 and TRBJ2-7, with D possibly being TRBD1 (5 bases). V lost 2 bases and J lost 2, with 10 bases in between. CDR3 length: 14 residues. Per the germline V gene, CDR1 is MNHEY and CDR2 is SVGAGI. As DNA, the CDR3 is TGTGCCAGCAGTTACGGATGGGGCCCCTACGAGCAGTACTTC. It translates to CASSYGWGPYEQYF.

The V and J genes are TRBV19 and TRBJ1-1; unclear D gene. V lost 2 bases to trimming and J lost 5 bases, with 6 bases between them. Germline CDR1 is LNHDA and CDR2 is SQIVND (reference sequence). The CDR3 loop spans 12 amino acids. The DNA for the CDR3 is TGTGCCAGTAGTATAACTTCAACTGAAGCTTTCTTT. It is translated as CASSITSTEAFF.

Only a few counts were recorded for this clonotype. In DNA form, the CDR3 reads TGCAGTGCAACCCCCCAGCGGTTAGGCTCCTACAATGAGCAGTTCTTC. This gives the protein CSATPQRLGSYNEQFF. The chain joins TRBV20-1 to TRBJ2-1; D might be TRBD2 (5 bases). The CDR3 has 16 amino acids. V lost 6 bases and J lost 0, with 18 bases in between. Germline CDR1 is DFQATT and CDR2 is SNEGSKA (reference sequence).

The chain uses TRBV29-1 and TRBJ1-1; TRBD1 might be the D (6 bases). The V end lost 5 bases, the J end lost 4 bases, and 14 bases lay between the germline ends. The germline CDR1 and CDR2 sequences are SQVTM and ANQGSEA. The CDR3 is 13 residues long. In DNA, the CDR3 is TGCAGCGTTACAGAAGGGGGAATCACTGAAGCTTTCTTT. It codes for CSVTEGGITEAFF.

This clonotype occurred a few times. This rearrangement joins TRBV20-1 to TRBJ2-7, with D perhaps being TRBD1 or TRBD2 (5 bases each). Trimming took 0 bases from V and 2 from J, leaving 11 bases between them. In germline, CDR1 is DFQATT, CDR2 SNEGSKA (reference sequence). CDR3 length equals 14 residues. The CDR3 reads CSARDSGLAYEQYF. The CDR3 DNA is TGCAGTGCTAGAGATTCGGGGCTAGCCTACGAGCAGTACTTC.

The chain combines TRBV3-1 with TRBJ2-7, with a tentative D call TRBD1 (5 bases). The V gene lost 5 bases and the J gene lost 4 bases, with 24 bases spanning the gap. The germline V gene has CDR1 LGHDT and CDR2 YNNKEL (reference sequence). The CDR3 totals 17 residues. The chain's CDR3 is CASSLKPIGDRMYEQYF. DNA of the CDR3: TGTGCCAGCAGCTTAAAGCCGATCGGAGACAGAATGTACGAGCAGTACTTC.